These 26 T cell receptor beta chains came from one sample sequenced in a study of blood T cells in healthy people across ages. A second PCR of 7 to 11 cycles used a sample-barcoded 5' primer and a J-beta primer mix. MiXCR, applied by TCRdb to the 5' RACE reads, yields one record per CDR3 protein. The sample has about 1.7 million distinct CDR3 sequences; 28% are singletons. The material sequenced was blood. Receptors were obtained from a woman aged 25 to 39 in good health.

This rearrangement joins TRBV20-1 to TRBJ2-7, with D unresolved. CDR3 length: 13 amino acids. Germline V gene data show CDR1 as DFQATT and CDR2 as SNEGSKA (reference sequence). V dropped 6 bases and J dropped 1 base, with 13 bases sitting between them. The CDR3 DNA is TGCAGTGCGGCTGGAAGGCCATCCTACGAGCAGTACTTC. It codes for CSAAGRPSYEQYF.

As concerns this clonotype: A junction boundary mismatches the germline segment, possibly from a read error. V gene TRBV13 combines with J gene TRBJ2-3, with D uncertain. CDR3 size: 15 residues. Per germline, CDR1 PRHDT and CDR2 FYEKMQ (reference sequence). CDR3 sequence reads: CASSPSARPTDTRYF. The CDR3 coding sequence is TGTGCCAGCAGCCCGTCGGCCCGTCCCACAGATACGCGGTATTTT. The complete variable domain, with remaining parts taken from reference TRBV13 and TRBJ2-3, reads AAGVIQSPRHLIKEKRETATLKCYPIPRHDTVYWYQQGPGQDPQFLISFYEKMQSDKGSIPDRFSAQQFSDYHSELNMSSLELGDSALYFCASSPSARPTDTRYFGPGTRLTVL.

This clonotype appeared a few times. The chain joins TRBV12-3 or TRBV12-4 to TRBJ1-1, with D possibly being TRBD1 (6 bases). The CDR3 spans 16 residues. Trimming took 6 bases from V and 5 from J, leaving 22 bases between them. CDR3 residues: CASSGLWEGGKTEAFF. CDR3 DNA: TGTGCCAGCAGCGGTCTATGGGAGGGGGGAAAAACTGAAGCTTTCTTT.

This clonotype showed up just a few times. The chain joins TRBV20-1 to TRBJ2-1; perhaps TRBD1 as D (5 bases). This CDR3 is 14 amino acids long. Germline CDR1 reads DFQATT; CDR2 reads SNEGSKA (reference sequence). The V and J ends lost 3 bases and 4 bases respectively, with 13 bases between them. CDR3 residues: CSASQAKGYNEQFF. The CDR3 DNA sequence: TGCAGTGCTAGCCAGGCCAAGGGGTACAATGAGCAGTTCTTC.

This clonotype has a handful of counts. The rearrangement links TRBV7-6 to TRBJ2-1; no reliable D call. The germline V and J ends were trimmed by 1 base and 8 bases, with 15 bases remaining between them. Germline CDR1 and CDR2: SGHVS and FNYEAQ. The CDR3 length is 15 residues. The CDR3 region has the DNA TGTGCCAGCAGCTTAGAGTCCAGTGGCTTCTATGAGCAGTTCTTC. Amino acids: CASSLESSGFYEQFF.

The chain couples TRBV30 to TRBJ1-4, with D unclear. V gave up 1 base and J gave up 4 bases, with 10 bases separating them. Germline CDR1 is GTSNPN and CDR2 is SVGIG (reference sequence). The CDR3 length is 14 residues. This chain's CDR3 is CAWSEEDVNEKLFF. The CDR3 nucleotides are TGTGCCTGGAGTGAAGAAGATGTTAATGAAAAACTGTTTTTT.

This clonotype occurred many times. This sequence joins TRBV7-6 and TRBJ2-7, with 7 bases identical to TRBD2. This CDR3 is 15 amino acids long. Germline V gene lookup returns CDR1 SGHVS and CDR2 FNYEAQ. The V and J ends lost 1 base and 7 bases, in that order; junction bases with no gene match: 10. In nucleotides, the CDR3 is TGTGCCAGCAGCTTAGGGGCGGGAGTGTCGGGGGAGCAGTACTTC. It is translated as CASSLGAGVSGEQYF.

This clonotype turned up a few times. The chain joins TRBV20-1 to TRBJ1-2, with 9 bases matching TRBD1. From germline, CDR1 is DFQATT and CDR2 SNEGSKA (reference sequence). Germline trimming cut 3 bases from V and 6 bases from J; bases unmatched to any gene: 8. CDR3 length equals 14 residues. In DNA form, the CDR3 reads TGCAGTGCTAGTATAACAGGGGGCACTCATGGCTACACCTTC. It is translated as CSASITGGTHGYTF.

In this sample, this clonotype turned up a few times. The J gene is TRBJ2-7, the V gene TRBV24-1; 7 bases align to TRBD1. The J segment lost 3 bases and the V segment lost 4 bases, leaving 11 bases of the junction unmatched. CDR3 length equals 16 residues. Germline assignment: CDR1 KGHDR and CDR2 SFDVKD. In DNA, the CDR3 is TGTGCCACCAGTGACACCCGACAGGGTCCGGTCTACGAGCAGTACTTC. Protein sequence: CATSDTRQGPVYEQYF.

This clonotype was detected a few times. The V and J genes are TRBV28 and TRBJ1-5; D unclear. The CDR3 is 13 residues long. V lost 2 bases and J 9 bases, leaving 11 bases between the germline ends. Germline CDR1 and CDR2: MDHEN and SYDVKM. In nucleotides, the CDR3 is TGTGCCAGCAGTTTAGTCTCCCCCTCGCCCCAGCATTTT. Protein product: CASSLVSPSPQHF.

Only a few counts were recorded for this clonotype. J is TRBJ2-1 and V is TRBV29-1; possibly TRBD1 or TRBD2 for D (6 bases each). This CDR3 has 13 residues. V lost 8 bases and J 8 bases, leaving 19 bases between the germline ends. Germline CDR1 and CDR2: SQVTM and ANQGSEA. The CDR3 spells CSRSGAGVHEQFF. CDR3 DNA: TGCAGCCGTTCGGGGGCAGGGGTCCATGAGCAGTTCTTC.

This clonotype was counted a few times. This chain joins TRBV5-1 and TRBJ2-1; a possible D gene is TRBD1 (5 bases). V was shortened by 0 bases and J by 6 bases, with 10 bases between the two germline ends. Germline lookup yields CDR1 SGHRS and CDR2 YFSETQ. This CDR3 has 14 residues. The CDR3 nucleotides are TGCGCCAGCAGCTTGGCCGACAGCCCCAATGAGCAGTTCTTC. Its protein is CASSLADSPNEQFF.

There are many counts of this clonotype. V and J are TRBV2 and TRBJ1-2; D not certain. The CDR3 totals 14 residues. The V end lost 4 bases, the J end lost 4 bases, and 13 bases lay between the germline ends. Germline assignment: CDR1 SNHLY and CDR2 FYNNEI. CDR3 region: CASSGNDQTYGYTF. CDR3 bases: TGTGCCAGCAGTGGTAATGACCAGACCTATGGCTACACCTTC.

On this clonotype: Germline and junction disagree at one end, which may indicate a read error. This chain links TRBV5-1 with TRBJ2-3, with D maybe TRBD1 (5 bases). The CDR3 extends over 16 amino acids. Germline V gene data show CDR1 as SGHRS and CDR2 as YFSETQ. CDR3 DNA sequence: TGCACCAGCAGCCATAGGGCAGGGTCAGGCACAGATACGCAGTATTTT. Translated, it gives CTSSHRAGSGTDTQYF.

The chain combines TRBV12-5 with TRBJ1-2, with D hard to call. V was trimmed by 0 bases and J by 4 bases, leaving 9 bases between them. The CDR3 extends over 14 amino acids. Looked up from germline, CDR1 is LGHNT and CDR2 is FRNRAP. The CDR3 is CASGLVPGPYGYTF. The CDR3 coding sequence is TGTGCTAGTGGTTTGGTACCCGGACCCTATGGCTACACCTTC.

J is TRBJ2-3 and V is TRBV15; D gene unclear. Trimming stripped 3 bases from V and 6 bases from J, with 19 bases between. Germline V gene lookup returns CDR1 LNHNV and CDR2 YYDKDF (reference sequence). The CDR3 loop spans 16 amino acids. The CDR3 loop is CATSRSPGLTMDTQYF. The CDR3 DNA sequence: TGTGCCACCAGCAGGTCTCCGGGCCTCACCATGGATACGCAGTATTTT. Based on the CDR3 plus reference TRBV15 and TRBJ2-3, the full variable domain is DAMVIQNPRYQVTQFGKPVTLSCSQTLNHNVMYWYQQKSSQAPKLLFHYYDKDFNNEADTPDNFQSRRPNTSFCFLDIRSPGLGDTAMYLCATSRSPGLTMDTQYFGPGTRLTVL.

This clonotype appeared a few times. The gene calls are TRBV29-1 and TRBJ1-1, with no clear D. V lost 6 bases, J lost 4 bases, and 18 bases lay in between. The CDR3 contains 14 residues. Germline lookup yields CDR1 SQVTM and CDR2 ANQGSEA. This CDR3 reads CSVLLSAMGTEAFF. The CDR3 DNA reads TGCAGCGTCCTACTCAGCGCCATGGGCACTGAAGCTTTCTTT.

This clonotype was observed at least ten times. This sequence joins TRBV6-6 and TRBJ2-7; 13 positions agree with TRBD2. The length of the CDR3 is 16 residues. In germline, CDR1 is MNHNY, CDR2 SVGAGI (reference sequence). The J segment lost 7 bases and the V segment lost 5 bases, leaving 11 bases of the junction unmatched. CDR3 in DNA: TGTGCCAGCAGTCGGGGACTAGCGGGGTCGTTATGGGAGCAGTACTTC. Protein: CASSRGLAGSLWEQYF.

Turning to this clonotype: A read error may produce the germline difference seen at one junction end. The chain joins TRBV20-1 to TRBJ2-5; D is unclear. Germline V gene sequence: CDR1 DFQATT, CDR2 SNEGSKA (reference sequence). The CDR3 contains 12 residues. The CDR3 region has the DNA TGCAGTGCTAATTCCCCCAAAGAGGCCCAGTACTTC. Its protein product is CSANSPKEAQYF.

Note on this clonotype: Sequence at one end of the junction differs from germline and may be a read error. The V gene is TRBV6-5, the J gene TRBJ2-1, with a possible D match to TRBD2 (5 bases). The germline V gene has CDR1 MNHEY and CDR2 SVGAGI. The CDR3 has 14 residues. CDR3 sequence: CVSSYSGEDNEQFF. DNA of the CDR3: TGTGTCAGCAGTTACAGCGGAGAGGACAATGAGCAGTTCTTC.

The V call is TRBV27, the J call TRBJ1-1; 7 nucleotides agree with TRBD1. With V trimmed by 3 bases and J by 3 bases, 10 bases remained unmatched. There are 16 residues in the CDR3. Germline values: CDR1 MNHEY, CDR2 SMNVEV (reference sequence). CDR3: CASSFSYDRAYTEAFF. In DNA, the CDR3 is TGTGCCAGCAGTTTTTCCTATGACAGGGCGTACACTGAAGCTTTCTTT.

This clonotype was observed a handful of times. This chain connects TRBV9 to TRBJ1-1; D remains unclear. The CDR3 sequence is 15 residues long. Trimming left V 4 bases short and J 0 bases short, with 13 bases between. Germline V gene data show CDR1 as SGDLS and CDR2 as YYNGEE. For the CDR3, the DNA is TGTGCCAGCAGCCCCTCGACCCTTATGAACACTGAAGCTTTCTTT. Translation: CASSPSTLMNTEAFF.

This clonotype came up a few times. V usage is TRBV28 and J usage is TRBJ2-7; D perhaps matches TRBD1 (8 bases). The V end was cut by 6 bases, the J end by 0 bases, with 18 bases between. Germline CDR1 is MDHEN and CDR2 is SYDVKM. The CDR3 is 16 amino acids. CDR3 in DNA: TGTGCCAGCAGCCCGACGGGGGGACAGGTCTCCTACGAGCAGTACTTC. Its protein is CASSPTGGQVSYEQYF. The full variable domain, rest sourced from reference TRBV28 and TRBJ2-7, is DVKVTQSSRYLVKRTGEKVFLECVQDMDHENMFWYRQDPGLGLRLIYFSYDVKMKEKGDIPEGYSVSREKKERFSLILESASTNQTSMYLCASSPTGGQVSYEQYFGPGTRLTVT.

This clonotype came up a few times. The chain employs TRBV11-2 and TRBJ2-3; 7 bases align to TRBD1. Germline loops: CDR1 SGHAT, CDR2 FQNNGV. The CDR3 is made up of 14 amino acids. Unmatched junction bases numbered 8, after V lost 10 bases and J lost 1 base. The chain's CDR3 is CATSDRWGTDTQYF. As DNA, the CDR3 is TGTGCCACCTCGGACAGGTGGGGCACAGATACGCAGTATTTT.

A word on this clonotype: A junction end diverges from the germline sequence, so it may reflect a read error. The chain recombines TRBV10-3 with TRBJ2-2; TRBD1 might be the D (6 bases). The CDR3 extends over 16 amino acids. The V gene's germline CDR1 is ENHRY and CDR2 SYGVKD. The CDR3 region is CAISEPVTGDTGELFF. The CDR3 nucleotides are TGTGCCATCAGTGAACCCGTGACAGGCGACACCGGGGAGTTGTTTTTT.

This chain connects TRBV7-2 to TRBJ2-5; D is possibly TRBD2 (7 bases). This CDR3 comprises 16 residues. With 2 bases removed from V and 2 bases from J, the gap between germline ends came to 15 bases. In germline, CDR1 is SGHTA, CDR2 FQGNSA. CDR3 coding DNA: TGTGCCAGCAGCTTACTGTGGGGGGGCCATCAAGAGACCCAGTACTTC. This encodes CASSLLWGGHQETQYF. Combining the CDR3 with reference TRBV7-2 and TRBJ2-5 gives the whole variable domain GAGVSQSPSNKVTEKGKDVELRCDPISGHTALYWYRQSLGQGLEFLIYFQGNSAPDKSGLPSDRFSAERTGGSVSTLTIQRTQQEDSAVYLCASSLLWGGHQETQYFGPGTRLLVL.